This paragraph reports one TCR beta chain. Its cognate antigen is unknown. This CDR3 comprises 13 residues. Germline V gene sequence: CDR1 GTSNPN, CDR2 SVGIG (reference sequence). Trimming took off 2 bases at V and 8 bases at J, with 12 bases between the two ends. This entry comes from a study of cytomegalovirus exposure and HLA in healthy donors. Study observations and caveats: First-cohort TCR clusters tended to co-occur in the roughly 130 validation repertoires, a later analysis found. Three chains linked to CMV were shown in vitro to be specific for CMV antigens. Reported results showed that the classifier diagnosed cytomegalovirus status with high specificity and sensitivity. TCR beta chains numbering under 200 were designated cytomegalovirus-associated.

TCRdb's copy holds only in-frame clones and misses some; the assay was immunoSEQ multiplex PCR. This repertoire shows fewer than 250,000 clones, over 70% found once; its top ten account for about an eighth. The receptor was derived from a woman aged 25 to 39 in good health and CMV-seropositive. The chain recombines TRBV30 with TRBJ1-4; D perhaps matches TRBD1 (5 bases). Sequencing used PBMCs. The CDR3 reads CAWSLGAREKLFF. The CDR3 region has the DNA TGTGCCTGGAGTCTTGGGGCACGGGAAAAACTGTTTTTT.